This T cell receptor beta chain originates from a study of T-cell memory formation after mild COVID-19. In the study overall: Each donor largely had its own TCR clusters.

A few counts support this clonotype. Its cognate antigen is unknown. Trimming pared 0 bases from V and 7 bases from J, leaving 10 bases between. CDR3 length equals 13 residues. From germline, CDR1 is GTSNPN and CDR2 SVGIG (reference sequence). Study-level points and caveats: Clones contracting across day 15 to 85 had a balanced CD4/CD8 profile; later expanding clones leaned CD4+. Clones that contracted clustered mainly in CM and EM if CD4+ and in EMRA if CD8+. That cross-reactive memory joined was suggested by some responding clones appearing in pre-infection memory.

TCRdb reanalysed the 5' RACE reads using MiXCR and keeps one entry per CDR3 protein. Of roughly 51,000 distinct CDR3 sequences listed, roughly 7% are singletons. Input material: PBMCs or a T cell subset sorted from them (not recorded which). The chain recombines TRBV30 with TRBJ2-1; D uncertain. This receptor was taken from a man aged 18-30 years who had mild COVID-19 (a few samples of this study predate the infection). Cell type and time point are not known. The CDR3 loop is CAWSVLSGNEQFF. The CDR3 DNA reads as TGTGCCTGGAGTGTACTGTCGGGTAATGAGCAGTTCTTC.